The clone carrying this T cell receptor (beta chain) was found a few times. As handled by the study authors: Amplification from reference gene primers served as the basis for estimated nucleated cell counts. Libraries were prepared by immunoSEQ multiplex PCR; TCRdb keeps only in-frame clonotypes and omits some of them. The V and J calls and clone size come from that table; D and trimming were worked out from the DNA. This table holds about 88,000 clones, approximately 85% found once. These data belong to a study of blood T cell repertoires in COVID-19. With 6 bases clipped from V and 9 bases from J, the junction kept 10 bases outside the gene matches. The CDR3 runs to 13 residues. Germline V gene data show CDR1 as SGHVS and CDR2 as FNYEAQ.

This chain links TRBV7-6 with TRBJ2-5; TRBD1 matches 7 bases. Source material: peripheral blood. The clonotype originates from a human donor in a cohort sampled during active COVID-19. The CDR3 is CASSSGTVRPQYF. The CDR3 nucleotides read TGTGCCAGCAGTTCCGGGACAGTAAGGCCCCAGTACTTC.